This T cell receptor beta chain was captured in a study of shared clonotypes between healthy human individuals. Germline V gives CDR1 MNHEY, CDR2 SVGAGI. This CDR3 is 15 amino acids long. J lost 10 bases, V lost 1 base, and 10 bases had no gene match. CD45RO-negative cells were positively selected for CCR7, leaving out terminally differentiated effector memory CD45RA+ cells. The data were produced by immunoSEQ multiplex PCR, yet TCRdb's version contains in-frame clones alone and is incomplete. The repertoire holds 1.5 million to 2.5 million clones, about 95% seen once, with 1% to 1.5% in the top ten.

The TCR sequence derives from a man aged 18 to 30 in good health. V usage is TRBV6-5 and J usage is TRBJ2-1, with 7 nucleotides matching TRBD2. The sequencing input was naive CD8+ T cells sorted from blood. The CDR3 DNA reads TGTGCCAGCAGTTACTTGGTAGCGGGTTTAAGGGAGCAGTTCTTC. This sequence encodes CASSYLVAGLREQFF.